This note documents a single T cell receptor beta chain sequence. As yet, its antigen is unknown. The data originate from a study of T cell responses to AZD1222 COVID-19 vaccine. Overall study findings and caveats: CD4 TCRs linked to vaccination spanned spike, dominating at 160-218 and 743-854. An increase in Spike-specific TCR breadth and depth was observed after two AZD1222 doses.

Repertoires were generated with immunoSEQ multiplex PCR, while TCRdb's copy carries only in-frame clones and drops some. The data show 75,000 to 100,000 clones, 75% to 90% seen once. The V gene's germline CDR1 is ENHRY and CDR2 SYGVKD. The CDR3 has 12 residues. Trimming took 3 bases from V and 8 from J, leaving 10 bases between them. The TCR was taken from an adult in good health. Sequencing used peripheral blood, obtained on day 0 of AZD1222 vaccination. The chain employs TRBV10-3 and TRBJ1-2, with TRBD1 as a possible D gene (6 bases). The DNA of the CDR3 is TGTGCCATCAGTGAAAGGGGGGTGGGCTACACCTTC. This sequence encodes CAISERGVGYTF.